The 5 T cell receptor beta chains below all came from one sample that was sequenced in a study of blood T cell repertoires in COVID-19. Produced via immunoSEQ multiplex PCR; TCRdb's table is partial and in-frame only. The sample yields tens of thousands of clones, roughly 89% seen once. The sample consisted of peripheral blood. The receptors shown here come from a man aged 65-85 years with active COVID-19.

The chain recombines TRBV6-5 with TRBJ1-1, with 10 nucleotides matching TRBD1. Losses at the gene ends were 6 bases for V and 6 bases for J; bases not matched to a gene: 4. The CDR3 is 13 amino acids. Germline V gene sequence: CDR1 MNHEY, CDR2 SVGAGI. This chain's CDR3 is CASRSGTGAEAFF. The DNA for the CDR3 is TGTGCCAGCAGGTCTGGGACAGGGGCTGAAGCTTTCTTT.

This chain uses TRBV6-2 or TRBV6-3 with TRBJ2-7, with D uncertain. The V end lost 3 bases, the J end lost 5 bases, and 11 bases lay between the germline ends. CDR3 size: 13 residues. Germline V gene sequence: CDR1 MNHEY, CDR2 SVGEGT. The CDR3 DNA is TGTGCCAGCAGTTATTCACAAATCCACGAGCAGTACTTC. As protein: CASSYSQIHEQYF.

This chain uses TRBV19 with TRBJ1-1; weak D call: TRBD1 (5 bases). Germline V CDR1 and CDR2: LNHDA, SQIVND (reference sequence). There are 15 residues in the CDR3. Trimming took off 4 bases at V and 0 bases at J, with 12 bases between the two ends. The CDR3 nucleotides are TGTGCCAGTAGTAGCGTGACAGATATGAACACTGAAGCTTTCTTT. Residues: CASSSVTDMNTEAFF.

This clone appeared a single time. V gene TRBV7-9 combines with J gene TRBJ2-2; no firm D call. Per the germline V gene, CDR1 is SEHNR and CDR2 is FQNEAQ (reference sequence). V lost 5 bases and J 5 bases, leaving 6 bases between the germline ends. The CDR3 runs to 12 residues. CDR3 sequence (DNA): TGTGCCAGCAGCCCCCTGACCGGGGAGCTGTTTTTT. It specifies CASSPLTGELFF.

The chain recombines TRBV6-6 with TRBJ2-7; 8 bases map to TRBD2. Germline values: CDR1 MNHNY, CDR2 SVGAGI (reference sequence). Trimming removed 10 bases from V and 2 bases from J; junction bases left unmatched: 10. The CDR3 runs to 14 residues. Written as DNA, the CDR3 is TGTGCCATCCAAAACAGCGGGGGTACCTACGAGCAGTACTTC. It is translated as CAIQNSGGTYEQYF.